The present TCR beta chain was sequenced within a study of blood T cell repertoires in COVID-19. Turning to the study itself: There were acute and convalescent COVID-19 samples, and they came from the United States, Italy and Spain. Nucleic acid was either cDNA or gDNA, and it came from T cells, B-cell-depleted T cells, or PBMCs.

In the authors' methods: Estimation of nucleated cell counts was performed using reference gene primer amplification. TCRdb's copy holds only in-frame clones and misses some; the assay was immunoSEQ multiplex PCR. V, J and clone size were drawn from that table, and D and trimming were deduced from the DNA. This sample has 150,000 or so clones, with 80% to 90% found just once. Seattle cases were enrolled at active infection and followed longitudinally. This clone was picked up one time. Germline CDR1 MDHEN, CDR2 SYDVKM. Trimming stripped 3 bases from V and 7 bases from J, with 12 bases between. The CDR3 extends over 13 amino acids.

Sequenced input: peripheral blood. The chain recombines TRBV28 with TRBJ1-1; D perhaps matches TRBD1 (6 bases). The origin of this receptor is a man younger than 35 with COVID-19, enrolled during active disease. This CDR3 is CASSFPAGDEAFF. The CDR3 DNA reads as TGTGCCAGCAGTTTCCCGGCAGGGGATGAAGCTTTCTTT.